This TCR beta chain was recorded in a study of T cell clones after liver transplantation (dated by TCRdb to between 2018 and 2021). As for the study more broadly: The samples were obtained from ITN030ST, a randomized trial that attempted immunosuppression withdrawal within 2 years after liver transplantation. As an antigen-independent comparator for the donor-reactive sequences, third party-reactive TCRbeta sequences from pre-transplant MLRs were identified as well. Donor-reactive T cell clones were identified by TCRbeta sequencing following a pre-transplant mixed lymphocyte reaction and were subsequently tracked in post-transplant blood. Three of the eight recipients were HCV-positive; the others were transplanted for non-autoimmune, non-viral indications. The subjects received no induction therapy and were kept on standard immunosuppression until randomization at 12-24 months post-transplant. Blood samples were taken pre-transplant, pre-randomization before withdrawal, and post-randomization after full withdrawal or failed withdrawal. Tolerance meant complete immunosuppression withdrawal for at least one year without liver enzymes rising beyond twice the upper limit of normal. The study cohort included 8 liver transplant recipients, of whom 3 were classified as tolerant and 5 as non-tolerant.

Trimming accounts for 8 bases at V and 1 base at J, while the number of junction bases matched to no gene is 4. CDR1 and CDR2 (SNHLY, FYNNEI) derive from the germline V gene. Inclusive of the bounding cysteine and phenylalanine, the CDR3 is 13 residues long. Of all the DNA, just the CDR3 is kept, 39 bases in frame from base 1. High-throughput TCRbeta CDR3 sequencing of frozen genomic DNA was performed by immunoSEQ, including PCR amplification, mapping, bias correction and internal controls. Concerning the study's data processing: Productive rearrangements were kept, and unique TCRbeta sequences were defined by CDR3 nucleotide sequence plus V and J gene. A sequence counted as donor-reactive only if the sequence showed at least 5-fold expansion in CFSE-low cells compared with unstimulated pre-transplant cells and had a frequency of at least 0.01%. To ensure at least 90% detection power, minimum frequency thresholds were set for each subject based on that subject's lowest-template unstimulated sample. Jensen-Shannon divergence between the top 1000 TCRbeta sequences post-transplant and pre-transplant was used to measure repertoire turnover. Two-sided Fisher's exact tests were used to test for changes in how often donor-reactive sequences were detected. TCRdb carries this immuneACCESS record with in-frame sequences only. Its versions omit some clonotypes, under half of them owing to an unresolved V gene in the studies checked, with the rest unexplained. V, J and clone size derive from that table, while D and trimming were established from the DNA sequence. The sample contains around 9,100 clones, 75% to 80% of them found a single time. The ten largest clones take up about 18% of the sample.

Overall results and qualifications from the work: Because of small, heterogeneous patient numbers and non-standardized post-transplant time points, the conclusions were only preliminary. Because allograft tissue specimens were not available, migration of donor-reactive T cells into the graft, rather than deletion, may have occurred. Donor-reactive sequences decreased more than third party-reactive sequences, which suggests partial antigen-specific deletion that was not related to withdrawal success. After accounting for repertoire turnover, donor-reactive detection was significantly reduced in 7 of 8 subjects for CD4 and 8 of 8 for CD8. In 5 of 8 subjects, regardless of tolerance or HCV status, circulating donor-reactive CD4 TCRbeta sequences dropped significantly post-transplant. In a couple of subjects, low numbers of available donor cells limited the measurable donor-reactive repertoire.

This sample's time point label indicates: pre-transplant. Thawed unstimulated PBMCs were stained for CD3, CD4 and CD8 and FACS-sorted into CD3+CD4+ and CD3+CD8+ populations. Randomization to immunosuppression withdrawal applied to every one of the 8 studied subjects. The Qiagen DNeasy Blood and Tissue Kit was used for isolation of genomic DNA. A word on this clone: The antigen it binds to is not known. The record has no base qualities; no much larger clone is one base away.

This chain is built from TRBV2 and TRBJ2-7, and 8 bases in between align with TRBD1. This specimen consisted of CD8+ T cells from blood, obtained before liver transplant. The receptor's source is a human donor who received a liver transplant. CDR3 loop: CASEGDRSYEQYF. Read as DNA, the sequence is TGTGCCAGCGAGGGGGACAGGTCCTACGAGCAGTACTTC.